This T cell receptor beta chain was retrieved from a study of blood T cell repertoires in COVID-19. Libraries were prepared by immunoSEQ multiplex PCR; TCRdb keeps only in-frame clonotypes and omits some of them. The top ten hold roughly 1.6% of the sample, which has around 300,000 clones, around 91% seen once. This clone was counted a single time. CDR1 and CDR2 from the germline V gene are MDHEN and SYDVKM. V was clipped by 3 bases and J by 1 base; unmatched bases: 3. This CDR3 comprises 14 residues. The sample comprised PBMCs or T cells enriched from blood (not recorded which). This sequence originates from a young woman with acute COVID-19. The V and J genes are TRBV28 and TRBJ2-7, with 7 bases lining up with TRBD1. CDR3 bases: TGTGCCAGCAGTTTCGTACAGGGGTCCTACGAGCAGTACTTC. It specifies CASSFVQGSYEQYF.